The clone carrying this T cell receptor beta chain was observed at least ten times. What it binds is not known. This record belongs to a study of CD8 T cells in ankylosing spondylitis. By quantitative 5'-RACE with molecular barcodes, the TCR beta libraries were made. A single record per CDR3 protein comes from TCRdb applying MiXCR to the 5' RACE reads. The sample holds about 210,000 distinct CDR3 sequences; 8.2% are singletons and the top ten take 4.5% to 5%. Findings of the study overall: Earlier reports found some motif variants in synovial fluid and blood in reactive arthritis. It was reported that disease-linked clones were significantly enriched in matched ankylosing spondylitis synovial fluid. Ankylosing spondylitis blood seemed to carry a telltale TCR beta motif made of eight highly homologous variants.

This receptor was taken from a female donor with ankylosing spondylitis or in good health (not recorded which). The sample consisted of blood, either unsorted or a sorted T cell fraction (not recorded which).

The CDR3 protein is CASSESPNTGELFF. CDR3 in DNA: TGCGCCAGCAGTGAATCCCCGAACACCGGGGAGCTGTTTTTT. The chain couples TRBV10-2 to TRBJ2-2; no clear D. V was trimmed by 3 bases and J by 0 bases, leaving 5 bases between them. CDR1 WSHSY and CDR2 SAAADI come from the germline V gene. CDR3 length: 14 residues.